What follows are 3 T cell receptor beta chains derived from one specimen sequenced in a study of T cell changes during pregnancy in multiple sclerosis. Data came from immunoSEQ multiplex PCR; TCRdb stores just in-frame clones and leaves some out. The sample has roughly 120,000 clones, approximately 93% seen once. Specimen: peripheral blood, collected before pregnancy. The origin of the receptors is a female donor with multiple sclerosis, enrolled in a pregnancy study.

The gene calls are TRBV6-6 and TRBJ1-1; TRBD1 matches 7 bases. The V segment lost 6 bases and the J segment 3 bases; nucleotides outside the gene matches: 7. Germline-derived CDR1 and CDR2 are MNHNY and SVGAGI (reference sequence). The CDR3 has 14 amino acids. The CDR3 region has the DNA TGTGCCAGCAGACCGACAGGGTGGGACACTGAAGCTTTCTTT. This encodes CASRPTGWDTEAFF.

The chain combines TRBV28 with TRBJ2-5; TRBD1 agrees at 7 bases. The CDR3 is made up of 13 amino acids. V lost 6 bases and J lost 5; bases outside the gene matches: 6. CDR1 is MDHEN and CDR2 is SYDVKM in the germline V gene. CDR3 nucleotides: TGTGCCAGCAGCCTACAGGGGCCGGAGACCCAGTACTTC. Translated, it gives CASSLQGPETQYF. Using reference TRBV28 and TRBJ2-5 for the parts outside the CDR3, the full variable domain is DVKVTQSSRYLVKRTGEKVFLECVQDMDHENMFWYRQDPGLGLRLIYFSYDVKMKEKGDIPEGYSVSREKKERFSLILESASTNQTSMYLCASSLQGPETQYFGPGTRLLVL.

V usage is TRBV30 and J usage is TRBJ2-1; 9 nucleotides agree with TRBD2. CDR3 size: 14 residues. Germline CDR1 reads GTSNPN; CDR2 reads SVGIG (reference sequence). After removal of 2 bases from V and 15 bases from J, the junction contained 14 bases not matched to a gene. In DNA form, the CDR3 reads TGTGCCTGGAGTTTTGGGGTGGCGGGAGGGCCGAGGTTCTTC. This encodes CAWSFGVAGGPRFF.